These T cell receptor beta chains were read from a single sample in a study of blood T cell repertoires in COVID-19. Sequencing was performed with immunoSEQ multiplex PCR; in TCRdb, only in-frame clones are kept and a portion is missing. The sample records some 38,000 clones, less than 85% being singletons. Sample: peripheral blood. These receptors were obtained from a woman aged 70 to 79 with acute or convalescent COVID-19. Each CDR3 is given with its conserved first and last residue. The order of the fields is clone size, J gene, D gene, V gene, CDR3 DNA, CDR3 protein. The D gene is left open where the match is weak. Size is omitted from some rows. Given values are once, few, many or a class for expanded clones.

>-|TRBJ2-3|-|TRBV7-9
TGTGCCAGCAGCCGCCTATTAACAGATACGCAGTATTTT
CASSRLLTDTQYF
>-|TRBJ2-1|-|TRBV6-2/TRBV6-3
TGTGCCAGCAGTTACAACGCGGAAAACAATGAGCAGTTCTTC
CASSYNAENNEQFF
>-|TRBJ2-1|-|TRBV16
TGTGCCAGCAGCCAGCAGGGTGAGGACAATGAGCAGTTCTTC
CASSQQGEDNEQFF
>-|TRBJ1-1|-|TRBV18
TGTGCCAGCTCACCAGGGGCGGGGGGACTGAACACTGAAGCTTTCTTT
CASSPGAGGLNTEAFF
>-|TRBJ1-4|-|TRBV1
TGCACCAGCAGCCAAGATATAGTAAATGAAAAACTGTTTTTT
CTSSQDIVNEKLFF
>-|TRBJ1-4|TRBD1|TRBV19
TGTGCCAGTAGCGCGGGACAGGTTGTGCTGTTTGCCGAAAAACTGTTTTTT
CASSAGQVVLFAEKLFF
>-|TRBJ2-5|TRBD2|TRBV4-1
TGCGCCAGCAGCCAAGTGGGACTAGCGGGAGGAACCCAAGAGACCCAGTACTTC
CASSQVGLAGGTQETQYF
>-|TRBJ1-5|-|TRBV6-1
TGTGCCAGCGACAGGCTAGACAATCAGCCCCAGCATTTT
CASDRLDNQPQHF
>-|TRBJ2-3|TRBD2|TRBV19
TGTCCGGCTAGCGGGGGTCACACAGATACGCAGTATTTT
CPASGGHTDTQYF
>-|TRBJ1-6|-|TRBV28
TGTGCCAGCAGTGGGCGCTATAATTCACCCCTCCACTTT
CASSGRYNSPLHF
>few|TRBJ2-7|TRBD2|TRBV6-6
TGTGCCAGCAGTTCCCACGAGCGGGAGAACGAGCAGTACTTC
CASSSHERENEQYF
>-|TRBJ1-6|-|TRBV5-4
TGTGCCAGCAGTCGTGAGACAGAAGGCTCACCCCTCCACTTT
CASSRETEGSPLHF
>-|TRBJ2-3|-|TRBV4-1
TGCGCCAGCAGCCCCCAAAGCGGCACAGATACGCAGTATTTT
CASSPQSGTDTQYF
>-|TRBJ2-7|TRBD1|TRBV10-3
TGTGCCATCAGTGAGCGACAGGGTGGGCTCTACGAGCAGTACTTC
CAISERQGGLYEQYF
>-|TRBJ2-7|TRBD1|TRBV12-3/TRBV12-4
TGTGCCAGCAGAGACAGGGGCTACGAGCAGTACTTC
CASRDRGYEQYF
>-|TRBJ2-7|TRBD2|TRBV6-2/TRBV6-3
TGTGCCAGCAGTTTCACGGGGGGGCTCGAGCAGTACTTC
CASSFTGGLEQYF
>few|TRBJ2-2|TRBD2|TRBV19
TGTGCCAGTACGGGACTAGCGGAGAACACCGGGGAGCTGTTTTTT
CASTGLAENTGELFF
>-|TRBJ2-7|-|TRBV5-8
TGTGCCAGCAGCTTGACAGGGAAAGCCTACGAGCAGTACTTC
CASSLTGKAYEQYF
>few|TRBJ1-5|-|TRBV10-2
TGCGCCAGCAGGGATCCGGGGTCAGGTCAGCCCCAGCATTTT
CASRDPGSGQPQHF
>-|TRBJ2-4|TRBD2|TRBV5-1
TGCGCCAGCAGCTTGGGACTAGCGGCCCTACCGAGGTCTGTTCAGTACTTC
CASSLGLAALPRSVQYF
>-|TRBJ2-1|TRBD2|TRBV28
TGTGCCAGCAGCCCCGGGACTAGTTTTAATGAGCAGTTCTTC
CASSPGTSFNEQFF
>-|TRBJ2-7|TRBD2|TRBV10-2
TGCGCCAGCAGTGAGGGGGGACTAGCGTACGAGCAGTACTTC
CASSEGGLAYEQYF
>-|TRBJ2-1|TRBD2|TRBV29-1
TGCAGCGCCTACAAGGGGGGAGCGGGAGTGTCCAATGAGCAGTTCTTC
CSAYKGGAGVSNEQFF
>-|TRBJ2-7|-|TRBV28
TGTGCCAGCAGTTTTCGGGACTTTCTTCGCGAGCAGTACTTC
CASSFRDFLREQYF
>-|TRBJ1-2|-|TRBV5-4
TGTGCCAGCAGCTTGCGGGGGAACTATGGCTACACCTTC
CASSLRGNYGYTF
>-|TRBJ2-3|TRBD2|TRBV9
TGTGCCAGCAGCGTAGTCCCAGCGGGGGAGTTTCTCACAGATACGCAGTATTTT
CASSVVPAGEFLTDTQYF
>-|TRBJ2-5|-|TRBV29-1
TGCAGCGTTGAACTGACACAGCAAGAGACCCAGTACTTC
CSVELTQQETQYF
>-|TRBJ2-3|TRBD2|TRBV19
TGTGCCAGTAGTATCGCGGCGGGAGGGCCGAGTACGCAGTATTTT
CASSIAAGGPSTQYF
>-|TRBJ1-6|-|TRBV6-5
TGTGCCAGCAGTTTCGCACAGGGAGCAAGATCACCCCTCCACTTT
CASSFAQGARSPLHF
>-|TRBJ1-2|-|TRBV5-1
TGCGCCAGCAGCTCGGACTTCTTCGACTATGGCTACACCTTC
CASSSDFFDYGYTF
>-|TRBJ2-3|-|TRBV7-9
TGTGCCAGCAGCGCAAGCGCCATAAGCACAGATACGCAGTATTTT
CASSASAISTDTQYF
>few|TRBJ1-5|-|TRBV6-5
TGTGCCAGCAGTTACTCGAAAGGGGCCGGACAGCCCCAGCATTTT
CASSYSKGAGQPQHF
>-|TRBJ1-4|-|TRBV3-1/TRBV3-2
TGTGCCAGCAGCCAAGGGGGAGGCAGATATAATGAAAAACTGTTTTTT
CASSQGGGRYNEKLFF
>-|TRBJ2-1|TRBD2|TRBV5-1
TGCGCCAGCAGCTTGCTGGGACTAGCGGGGGAAGTGGACAATGAGCAGTTCTTC
CASSLLGLAGEVDNEQFF
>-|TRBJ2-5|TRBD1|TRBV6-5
TGTGCCAGAAAATCCGGGACAGGTCTTTTTCGGACCCAGTACTTC
CARKSGTGLFRTQYF